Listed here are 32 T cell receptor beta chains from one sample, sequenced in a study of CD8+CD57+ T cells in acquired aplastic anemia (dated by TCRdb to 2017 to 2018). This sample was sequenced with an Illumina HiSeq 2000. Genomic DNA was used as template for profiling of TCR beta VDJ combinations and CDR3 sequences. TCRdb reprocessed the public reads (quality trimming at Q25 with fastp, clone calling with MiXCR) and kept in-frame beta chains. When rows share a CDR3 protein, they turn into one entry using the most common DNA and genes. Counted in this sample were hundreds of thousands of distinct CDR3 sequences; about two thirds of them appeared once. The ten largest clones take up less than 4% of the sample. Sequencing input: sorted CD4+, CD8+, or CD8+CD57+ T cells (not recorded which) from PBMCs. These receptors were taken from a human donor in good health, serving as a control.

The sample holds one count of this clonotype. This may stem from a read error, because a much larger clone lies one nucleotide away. CDR3 residues: CASSGQDDYGYTF. The CDR3 nucleotides are TGTGCCAGCTCGGGACAGGACGATTATGGCTACACCTTC. The chain combines TRBV7-3 with TRBJ1-2; TRBD1 agrees at 8 bases. Germline CDR1 is SGHTA and CDR2 is FQGTGA. The CDR3 is 13 residues long. V trimming: 8 bases; J trimming: 5 bases; junction bases outside the gene matches: 7.

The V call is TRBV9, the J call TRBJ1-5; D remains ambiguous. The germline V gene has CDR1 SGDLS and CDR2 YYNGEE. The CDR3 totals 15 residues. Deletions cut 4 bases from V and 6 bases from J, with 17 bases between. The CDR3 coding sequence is TGTGCCAGCAGCAGAGCTCAGGCGGATACTCAGCCCCAGCATTTT. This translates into CASSRAQADTQPQHF.

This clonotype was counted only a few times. In DNA, the CDR3 is TGTGCCACCAGCAGAGTGCTAGCGGGAGAAGAGACCCAGTACTTC. Protein sequence: CATSRVLAGEETQYF. V is TRBV15 and J is TRBJ2-5; 10 bases align to TRBD2. The CDR3 contains 15 residues. Germline CDR1 and CDR2: LNHNV and YYDKDF (reference sequence). V shed 1 base and J 3 bases; nucleotides not matched to a gene: 2.

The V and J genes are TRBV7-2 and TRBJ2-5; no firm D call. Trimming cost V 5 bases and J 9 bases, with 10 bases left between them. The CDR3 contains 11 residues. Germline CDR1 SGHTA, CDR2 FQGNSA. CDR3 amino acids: CASSPEVAQYF. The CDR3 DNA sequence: TGTGCCAGCAGCCCCGAAGTAGCCCAGTACTTC.

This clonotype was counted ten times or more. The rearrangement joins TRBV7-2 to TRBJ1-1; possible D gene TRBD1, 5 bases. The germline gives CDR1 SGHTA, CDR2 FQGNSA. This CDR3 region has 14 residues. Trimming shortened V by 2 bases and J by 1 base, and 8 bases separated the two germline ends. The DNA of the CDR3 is TGTGCCAGCAGCTTACACGGGGGGAACACTGAAGCTTTCTTT. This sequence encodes CASSLHGGNTEAFF.

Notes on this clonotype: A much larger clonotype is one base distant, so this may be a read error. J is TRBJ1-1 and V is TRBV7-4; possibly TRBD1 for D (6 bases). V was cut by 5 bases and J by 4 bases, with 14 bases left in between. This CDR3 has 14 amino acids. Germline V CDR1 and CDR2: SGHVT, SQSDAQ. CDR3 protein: CASSPDSYPTEAFF. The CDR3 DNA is TGTGCCAGCAGCCCGGACAGTTATCCCACTGAAGCTTTCTTT. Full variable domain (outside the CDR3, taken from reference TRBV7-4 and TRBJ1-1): GAGVSQSPRYKVAKRGRDVALRCDSISGHVTLYWYRQTLGQGSEVLTYSQSDAQRDKSGRPSGRFSAERPERSVSTLKIQRTEQGDSAVYLCASSPDSYPTEAFFGQGTRLTVV.

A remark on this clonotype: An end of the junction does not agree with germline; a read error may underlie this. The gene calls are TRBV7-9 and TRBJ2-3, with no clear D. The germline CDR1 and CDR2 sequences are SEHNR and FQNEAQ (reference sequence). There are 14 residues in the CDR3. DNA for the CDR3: TGTGCCAGCAGCTTGGGATCGCCCACAGCTACGCAGTATTTT. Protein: CASSLGSPTATQYF. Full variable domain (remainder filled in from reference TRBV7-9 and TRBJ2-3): DTGVSQNPRHKITKRGQNVTFRCDPISEHNRLYWYRQTLGQGPEFLTYFQNEAQLEKSRLLSDRFSAERPKGSFSTLEIQRTEQGDSAMYLCASSLGSPTATQYFGPGTRLTVL.

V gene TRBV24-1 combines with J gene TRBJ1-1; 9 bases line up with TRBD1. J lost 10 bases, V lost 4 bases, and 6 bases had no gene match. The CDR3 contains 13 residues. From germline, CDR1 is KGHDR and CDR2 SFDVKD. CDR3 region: CATSDRTGDGAFF. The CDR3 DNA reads TGTGCCACCAGTGACCGGACAGGGGATGGAGCTTTCTTT.

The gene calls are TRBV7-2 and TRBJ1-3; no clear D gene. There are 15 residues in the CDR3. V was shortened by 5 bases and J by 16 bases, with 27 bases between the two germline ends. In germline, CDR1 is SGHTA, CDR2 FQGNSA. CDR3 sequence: CASSQEGLRGSNQYF. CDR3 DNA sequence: TGTGCCAGCAGCCAAGAAGGGTTGAGAGGTAGCAATCAGTATTTT.

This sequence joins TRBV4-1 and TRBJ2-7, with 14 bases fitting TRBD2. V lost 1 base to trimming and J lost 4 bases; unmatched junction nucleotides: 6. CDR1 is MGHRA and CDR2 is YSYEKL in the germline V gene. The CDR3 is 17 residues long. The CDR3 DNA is TGCGCCAGCAGCCAAGGACTAGCGGGAGGGCCCGGTTACGAGCAGTACTTC. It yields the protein CASSQGLAGGPGYEQYF.

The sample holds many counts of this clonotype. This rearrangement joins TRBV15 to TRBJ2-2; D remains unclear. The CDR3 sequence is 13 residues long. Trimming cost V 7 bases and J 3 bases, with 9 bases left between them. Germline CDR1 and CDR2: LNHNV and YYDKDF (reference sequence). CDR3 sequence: CATNHLDTGELFF. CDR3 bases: TGTGCCACCAACCACCTCGACACCGGGGAGCTGTTTTTT.

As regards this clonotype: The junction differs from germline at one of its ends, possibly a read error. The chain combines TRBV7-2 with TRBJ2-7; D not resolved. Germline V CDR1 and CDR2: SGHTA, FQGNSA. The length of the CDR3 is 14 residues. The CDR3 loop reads CASSLVKNTEAFFF. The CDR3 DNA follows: TGTGCCAGCAGCTTAGTAAAGAACACTGAAGCTTTCTTTTTC.

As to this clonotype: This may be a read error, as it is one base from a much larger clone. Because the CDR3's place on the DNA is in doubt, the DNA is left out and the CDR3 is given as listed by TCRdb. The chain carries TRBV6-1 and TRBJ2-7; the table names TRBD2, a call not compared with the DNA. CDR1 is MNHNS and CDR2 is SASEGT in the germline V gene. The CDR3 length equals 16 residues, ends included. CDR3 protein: CASSVGPGTSSYEQHF.

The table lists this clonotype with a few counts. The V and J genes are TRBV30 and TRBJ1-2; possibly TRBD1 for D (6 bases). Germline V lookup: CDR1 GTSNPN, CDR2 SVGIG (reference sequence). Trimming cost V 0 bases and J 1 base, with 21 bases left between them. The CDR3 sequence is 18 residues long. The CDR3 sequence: CAWSVLRGRIRDNYGYTF. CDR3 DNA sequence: TGTGCCTGGAGTGTACTGCGGGGGCGGATAAGGGATAACTATGGCTACACCTTC.

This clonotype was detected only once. In DNA, the CDR3 is TGTGCCAGCAGCCAAGGAAGACGTCGCCGATCACCCCTCCACTTT. It codes for CASSQGRRRRSPLHF. The chain joins TRBV9 to TRBJ1-6, with D hard to call. Trimming removed 4 bases at V and 10 bases at J, with 18 bases between. The CDR3 runs to 15 residues. The germline V gene has CDR1 SGDLS and CDR2 YYNGEE. Full variable domain (remainder filled in from reference TRBV9 and TRBJ1-6): DSGVTQTPKHLITATGQRVTLRCSPRSGDLSVYWYQQSLDQGLQFLIQYYNGEERAKGNILERFSAQQFPDLHSELNLSSLELGDSALYFCASSQGRRRRSPLHFGNGTRLTVT.

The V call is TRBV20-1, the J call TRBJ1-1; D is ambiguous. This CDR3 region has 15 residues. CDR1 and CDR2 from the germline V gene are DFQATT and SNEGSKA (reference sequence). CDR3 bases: TGCAGCGCATTCACGGCCACAGAAGCGAACACTGAAGCTTTCTTT. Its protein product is CSAFTATEANTEAFF.

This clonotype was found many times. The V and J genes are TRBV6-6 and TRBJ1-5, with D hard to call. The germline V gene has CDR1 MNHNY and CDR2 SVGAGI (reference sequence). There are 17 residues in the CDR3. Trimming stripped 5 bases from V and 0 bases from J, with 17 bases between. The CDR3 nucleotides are TGTGCCAGCAGTCCCTCCAGGCAAGTATATAGCAATCAGCCCCAGCATTTT. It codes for CASSPSRQVYSNQPQHF.

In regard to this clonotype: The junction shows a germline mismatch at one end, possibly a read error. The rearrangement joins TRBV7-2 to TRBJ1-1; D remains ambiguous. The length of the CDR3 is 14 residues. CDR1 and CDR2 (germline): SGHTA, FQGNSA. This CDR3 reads CASSLVHGNIFASF. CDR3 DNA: TGTGCCAGCAGCTTAGTGCACGGGAACATCTTCGCTTCATTT.

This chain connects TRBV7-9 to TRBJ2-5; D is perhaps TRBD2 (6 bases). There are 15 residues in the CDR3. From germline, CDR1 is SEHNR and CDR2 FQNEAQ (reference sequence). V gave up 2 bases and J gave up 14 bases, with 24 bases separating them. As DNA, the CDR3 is TGTGCCAGCAGCTTAACCTGCGGGACGGAAAAGACTGAATACTTC. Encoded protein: CASSLTCGTEKTEYF.

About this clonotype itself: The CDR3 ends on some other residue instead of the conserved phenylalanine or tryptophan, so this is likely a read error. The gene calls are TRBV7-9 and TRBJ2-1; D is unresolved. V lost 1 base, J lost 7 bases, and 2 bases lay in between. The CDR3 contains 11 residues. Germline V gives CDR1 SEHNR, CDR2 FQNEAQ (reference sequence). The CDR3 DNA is TGTGCCAGCAGCTTAGAGAATGAGCAGTTCCTC. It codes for CASSLENEQFL.

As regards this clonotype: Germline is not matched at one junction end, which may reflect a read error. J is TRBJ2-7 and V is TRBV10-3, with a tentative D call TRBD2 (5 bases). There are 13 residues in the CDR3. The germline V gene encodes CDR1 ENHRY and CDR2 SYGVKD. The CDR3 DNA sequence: TGTGCCATCGGCCACGGGGTAGTCTACGAGCACTCCTTC. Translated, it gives CAIGHGVVYEHSF.

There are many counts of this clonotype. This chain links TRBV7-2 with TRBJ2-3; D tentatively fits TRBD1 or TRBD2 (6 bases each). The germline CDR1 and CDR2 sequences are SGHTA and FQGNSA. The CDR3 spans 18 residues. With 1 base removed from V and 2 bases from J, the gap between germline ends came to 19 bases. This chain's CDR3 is CASSLVGGPGPPTDTQYF. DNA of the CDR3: TGTGCCAGCAGCTTAGTCGGGGGCCCCGGTCCCCCCACAGATACGCAGTATTTT. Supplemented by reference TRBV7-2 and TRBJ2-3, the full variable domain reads GAGVSQSPSNKVTEKGKDVELRCDPISGHTALYWYRQSLGQGLEFLIYFQGNSAPDKSGLPSDRFSAERTGGSVSTLTIQRTQQEDSAVYLCASSLVGGPGPPTDTQYFGPGTRLTVL.

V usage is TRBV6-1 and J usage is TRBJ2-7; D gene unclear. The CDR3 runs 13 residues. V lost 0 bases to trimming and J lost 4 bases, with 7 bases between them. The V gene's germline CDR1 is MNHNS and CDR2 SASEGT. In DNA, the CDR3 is TGTGCCAGCAGTGAAGCGGGCTCTTACGAGCAGTACTTC. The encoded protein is CASSEAGSYEQYF.

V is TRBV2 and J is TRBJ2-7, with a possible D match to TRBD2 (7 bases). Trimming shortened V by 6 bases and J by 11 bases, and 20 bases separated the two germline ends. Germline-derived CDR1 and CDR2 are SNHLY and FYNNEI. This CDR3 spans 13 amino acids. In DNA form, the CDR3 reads TGTGCCAGCAGCGGAGTTGGGGGCAGCGGGGAGTACTTC. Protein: CASSGVGGSGEYF.

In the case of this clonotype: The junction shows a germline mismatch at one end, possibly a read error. The CDR3 sequence: CASSVGLRDNTEAFF. CDR3 bases: TGTGCCAGTAGCGTGGGCCTCAGGGACAACACTGAAGCTTTCTTT. The rearrangement joins TRBV9 to TRBJ1-1, with D perhaps matching TRBD1 (5 bases). The CDR3 loop spans 15 amino acids. CDR1 and CDR2 (germline): SGDLS, YYNGEE.

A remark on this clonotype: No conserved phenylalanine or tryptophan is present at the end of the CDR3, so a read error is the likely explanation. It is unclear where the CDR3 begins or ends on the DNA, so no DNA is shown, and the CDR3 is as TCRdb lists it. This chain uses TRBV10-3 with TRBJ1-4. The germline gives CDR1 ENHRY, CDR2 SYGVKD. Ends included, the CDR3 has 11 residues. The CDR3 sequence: CAISESTAILY.

The CDR3 protein is CASSLVGTGPAGANVLTF. CDR3 nucleotides: TGTGCCAGCAGCTTAGTCGGGACAGGGCCGGCGGGGGCCAACGTCCTGACTTTC. The rearrangement links TRBV7-2 to TRBJ2-6, with TRBD1 matching over 9 bases. Trimming at V came to 1 base and at J to 4 bases, leaving 8 bases not matched to a gene. This CDR3 has 18 residues. From germline, CDR1 is SGHTA and CDR2 FQGNSA.

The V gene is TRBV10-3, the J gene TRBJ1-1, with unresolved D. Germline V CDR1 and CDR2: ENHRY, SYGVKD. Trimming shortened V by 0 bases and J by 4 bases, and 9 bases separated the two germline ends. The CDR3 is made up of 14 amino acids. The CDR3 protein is CAISESSGPTEAFF. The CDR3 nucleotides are TGTGCCATCAGTGAGTCTTCAGGTCCCACTGAAGCTTTCTTT.

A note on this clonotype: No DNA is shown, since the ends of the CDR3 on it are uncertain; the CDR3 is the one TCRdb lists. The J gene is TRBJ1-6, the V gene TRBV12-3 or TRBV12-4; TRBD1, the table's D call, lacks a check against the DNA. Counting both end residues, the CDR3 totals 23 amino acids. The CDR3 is CASSFYICSARTAGTPYNSPLHF.

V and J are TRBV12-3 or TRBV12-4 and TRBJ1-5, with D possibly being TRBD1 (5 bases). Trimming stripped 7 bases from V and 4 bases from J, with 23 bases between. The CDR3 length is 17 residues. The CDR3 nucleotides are TGTGCCAGCATGGGTTTCGGGACTAATGCCCCTAATCAGCCCCAGCATTTT. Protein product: CASMGFGTNAPNQPQHF.

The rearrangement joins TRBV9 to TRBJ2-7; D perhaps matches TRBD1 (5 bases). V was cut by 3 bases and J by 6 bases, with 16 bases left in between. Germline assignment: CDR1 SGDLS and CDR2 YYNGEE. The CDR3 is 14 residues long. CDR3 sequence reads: CASSATPKGREQYF. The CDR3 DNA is TGTGCCAGCAGCGCGACCCCGAAGGGGCGCGAGCAGTACTTC. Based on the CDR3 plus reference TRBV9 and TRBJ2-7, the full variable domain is DSGVTQTPKHLITATGQRVTLRCSPRSGDLSVYWYQQSLDQGLQFLIQYYNGEERAKGNILERFSAQQFPDLHSELNLSSLELGDSALYFCASSATPKGREQYFGPGTRLTVT.

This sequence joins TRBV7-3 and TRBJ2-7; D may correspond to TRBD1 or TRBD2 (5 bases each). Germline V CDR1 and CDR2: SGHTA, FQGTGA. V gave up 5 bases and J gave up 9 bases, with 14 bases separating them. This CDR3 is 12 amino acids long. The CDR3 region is CASSQNRDGQYF. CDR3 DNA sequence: TGTGCCAGCAGCCAAAACCGGGACGGGCAGTACTTC.